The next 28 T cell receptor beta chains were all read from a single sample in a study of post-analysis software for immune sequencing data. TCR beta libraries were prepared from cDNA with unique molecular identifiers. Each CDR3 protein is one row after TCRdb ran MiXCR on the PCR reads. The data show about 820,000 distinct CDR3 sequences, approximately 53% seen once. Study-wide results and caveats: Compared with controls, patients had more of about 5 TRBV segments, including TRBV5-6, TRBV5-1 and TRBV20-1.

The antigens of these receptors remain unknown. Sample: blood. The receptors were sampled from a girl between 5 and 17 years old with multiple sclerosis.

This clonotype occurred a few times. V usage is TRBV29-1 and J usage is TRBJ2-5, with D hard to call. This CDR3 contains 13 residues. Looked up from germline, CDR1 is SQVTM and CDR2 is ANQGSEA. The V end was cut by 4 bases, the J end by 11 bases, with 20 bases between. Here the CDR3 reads CSVGGLARKEQYF. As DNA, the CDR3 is TGCAGCGTTGGTGGTTTAGCAAGAAAAGAGCAGTACTTC.

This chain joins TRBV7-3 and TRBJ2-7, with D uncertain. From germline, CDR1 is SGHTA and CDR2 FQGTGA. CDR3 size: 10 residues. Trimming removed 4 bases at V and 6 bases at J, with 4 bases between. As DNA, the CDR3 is TGTGCCAGCAGCTCCCGCGAGCAGTACTTC. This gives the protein CASSSREQYF.

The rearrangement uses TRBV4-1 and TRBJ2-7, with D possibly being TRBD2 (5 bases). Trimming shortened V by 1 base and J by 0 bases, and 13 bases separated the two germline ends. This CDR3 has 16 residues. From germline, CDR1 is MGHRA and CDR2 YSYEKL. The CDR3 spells CASSQGGGLNSYEQYF. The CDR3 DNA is TGCGCCAGCAGCCAAGGTGGAGGACTCAACTCCTACGAGCAGTACTTC.

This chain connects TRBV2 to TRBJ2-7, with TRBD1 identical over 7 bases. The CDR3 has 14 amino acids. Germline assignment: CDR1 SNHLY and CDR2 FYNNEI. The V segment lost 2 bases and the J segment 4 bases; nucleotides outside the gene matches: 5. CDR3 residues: CASSEMGQIYEQYF. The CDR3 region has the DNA TGTGCCAGCAGTGAAATGGGACAGATTTACGAGCAGTACTTC.

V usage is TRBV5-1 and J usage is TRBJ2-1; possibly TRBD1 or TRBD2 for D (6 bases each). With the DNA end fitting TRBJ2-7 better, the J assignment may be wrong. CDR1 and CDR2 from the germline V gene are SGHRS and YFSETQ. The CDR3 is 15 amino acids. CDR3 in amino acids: CASSFGWGAADEQYF. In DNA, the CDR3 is TGCGCCAGCAGCTTTGGGTGGGGGGCTGCGGACGAGCAGTACTTC.

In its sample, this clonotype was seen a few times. The CDR3 nucleotides read TGTGCCAGCAGCCCGCGGCGGGAGTCCTACGAGCAGTACTTC. This encodes CASSPRRESYEQYF. The chain joins TRBV7-9 to TRBJ2-7, with 7 bases lining up with TRBD2. Germline-derived CDR1 and CDR2 are SEHNR and FQNEAQ (reference sequence). CDR3 length: 14 residues. Trimming at V came to 5 bases and at J to 1 base, leaving 5 bases not matched to a gene.

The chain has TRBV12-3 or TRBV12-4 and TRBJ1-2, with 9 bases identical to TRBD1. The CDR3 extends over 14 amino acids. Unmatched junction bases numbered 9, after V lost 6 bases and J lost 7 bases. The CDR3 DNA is TGTGCCAGCAGCCCGGGACAGGGCGAGAGTGGCTACACCTTC. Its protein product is CASSPGQGESGYTF.

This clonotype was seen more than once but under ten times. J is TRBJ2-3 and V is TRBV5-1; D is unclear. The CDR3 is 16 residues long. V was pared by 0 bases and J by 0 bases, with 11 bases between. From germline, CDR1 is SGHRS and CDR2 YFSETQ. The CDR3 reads CASSLEFATSTDTQYF. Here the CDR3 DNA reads TGCGCCAGCAGCTTGGAGTTTGCAACTAGCACAGATACGCAGTATTTT.

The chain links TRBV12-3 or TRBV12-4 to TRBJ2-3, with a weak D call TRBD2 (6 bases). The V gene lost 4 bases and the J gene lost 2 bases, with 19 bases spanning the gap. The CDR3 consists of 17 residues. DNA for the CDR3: TGTGCCAGCAGTTCGAGATCCCCGGGGGTCCACACAGATACGCAGTATTTT. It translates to CASSSRSPGVHTDTQYF.

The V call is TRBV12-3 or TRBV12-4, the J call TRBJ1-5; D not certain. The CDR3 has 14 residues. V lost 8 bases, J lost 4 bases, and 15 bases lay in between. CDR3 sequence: CASQRTLRNQPQHF. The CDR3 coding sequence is TGTGCCAGCCAGCGCACCCTAAGGAATCAGCCCCAGCATTTT.

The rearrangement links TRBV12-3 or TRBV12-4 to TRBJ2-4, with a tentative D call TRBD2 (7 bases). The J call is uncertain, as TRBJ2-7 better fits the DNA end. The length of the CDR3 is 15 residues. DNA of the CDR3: TGTGCCAGTTCGAGGGGGGGGCTACATCCCTACGAGCAGTACTTC. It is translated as CASSRGGLHPYEQYF.

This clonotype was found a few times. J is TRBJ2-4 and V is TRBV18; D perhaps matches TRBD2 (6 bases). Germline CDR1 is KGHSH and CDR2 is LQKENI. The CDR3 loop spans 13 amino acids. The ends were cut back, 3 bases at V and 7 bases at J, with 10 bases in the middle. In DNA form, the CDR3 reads TGTGCCAGCTCACCTTCGGAGGGGAACATTCAGTACTTC. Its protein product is CASSPSEGNIQYF.

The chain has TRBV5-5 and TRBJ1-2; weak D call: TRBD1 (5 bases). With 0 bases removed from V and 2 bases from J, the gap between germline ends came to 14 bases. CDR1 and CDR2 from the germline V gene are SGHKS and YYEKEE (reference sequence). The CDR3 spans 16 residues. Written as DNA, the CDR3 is TGTGCCAGCAGCTTGGACCGGGACGGAGTAAACTATGGCTACACCTTC. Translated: CASSLDRDGVNYGYTF.

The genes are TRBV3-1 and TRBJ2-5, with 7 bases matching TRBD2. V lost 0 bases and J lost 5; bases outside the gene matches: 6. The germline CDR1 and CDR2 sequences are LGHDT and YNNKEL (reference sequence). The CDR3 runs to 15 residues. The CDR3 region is CASSQERLAYETQYF. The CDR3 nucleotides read TGTGCCAGCAGCCAAGAGAGACTAGCATATGAGACCCAGTACTTC.

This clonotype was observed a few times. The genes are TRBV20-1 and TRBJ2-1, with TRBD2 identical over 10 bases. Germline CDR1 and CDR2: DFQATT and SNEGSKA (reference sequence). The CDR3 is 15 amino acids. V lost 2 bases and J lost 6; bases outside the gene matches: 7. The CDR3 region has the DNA TGCAGTGCTAGAAGCGGGAGGGAAATAGGCAATGAGCAGTTCTTC. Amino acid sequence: CSARSGREIGNEQFF.

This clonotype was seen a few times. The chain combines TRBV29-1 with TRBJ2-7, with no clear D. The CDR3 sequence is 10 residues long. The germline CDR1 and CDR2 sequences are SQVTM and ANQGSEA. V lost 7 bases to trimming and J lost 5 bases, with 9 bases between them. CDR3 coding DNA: TGCAGCGCCTTTGCCGACGAGCAGTACTTC. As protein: CSAFADEQYF.

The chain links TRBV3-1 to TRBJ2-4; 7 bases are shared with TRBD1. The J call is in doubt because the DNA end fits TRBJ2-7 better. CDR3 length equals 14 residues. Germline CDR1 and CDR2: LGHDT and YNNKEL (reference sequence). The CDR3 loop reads CASSPGRGQYEQYF. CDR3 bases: TGTGCCAGCAGCCCGGGACGGGGACAGTACGAGCAGTACTTC.

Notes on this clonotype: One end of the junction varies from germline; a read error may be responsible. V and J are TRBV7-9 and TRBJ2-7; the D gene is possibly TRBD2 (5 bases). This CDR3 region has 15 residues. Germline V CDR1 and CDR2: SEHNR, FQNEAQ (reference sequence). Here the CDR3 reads CASSSNLTSSYEQYF. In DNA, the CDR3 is TGTGCCAGTAGCTCTAACCTTACTAGCTCCTACGAGCAGTACTTC.

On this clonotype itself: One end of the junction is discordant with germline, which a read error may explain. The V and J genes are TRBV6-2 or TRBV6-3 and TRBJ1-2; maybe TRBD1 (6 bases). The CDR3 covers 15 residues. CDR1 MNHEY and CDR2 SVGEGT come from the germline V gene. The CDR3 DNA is TGTGCCAGCAGCCAAACACGGGGGCTGTACTATGGCCACACCTTC. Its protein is CASSQTRGLYYGHTF.

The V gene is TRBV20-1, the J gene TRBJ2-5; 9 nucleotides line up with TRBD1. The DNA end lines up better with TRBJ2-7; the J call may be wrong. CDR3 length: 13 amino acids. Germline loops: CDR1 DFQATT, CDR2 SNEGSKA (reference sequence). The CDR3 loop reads CSFPGTGLYEQYF. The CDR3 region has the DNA TGCAGCTTCCCCGGGACAGGGCTTTACGAGCAGTACTTC.

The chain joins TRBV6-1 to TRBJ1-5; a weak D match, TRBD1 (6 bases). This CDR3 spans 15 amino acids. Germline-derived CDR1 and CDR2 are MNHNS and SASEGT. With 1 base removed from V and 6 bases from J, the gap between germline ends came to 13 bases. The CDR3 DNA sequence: TGTGCCAGCAGTGAAGTGTGGGGGCGCGGTCAGCCCCAGCATTTT. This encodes CASSEVWGRGQPQHF.

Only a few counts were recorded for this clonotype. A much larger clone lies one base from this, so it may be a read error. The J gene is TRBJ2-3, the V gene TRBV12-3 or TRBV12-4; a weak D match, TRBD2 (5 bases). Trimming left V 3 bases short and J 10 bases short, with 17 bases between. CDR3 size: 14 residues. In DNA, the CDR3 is TGTGCCAGCAGTTTGAATGGCCCCAGGACTTCGCAGTATTTT. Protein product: CASSLNGPRTSQYF.

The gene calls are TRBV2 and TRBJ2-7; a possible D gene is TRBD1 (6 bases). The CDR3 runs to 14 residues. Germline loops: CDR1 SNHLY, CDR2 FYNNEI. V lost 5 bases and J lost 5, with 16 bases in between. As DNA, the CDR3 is TGTGCCAGCAGTTACGACAGGCATCGGAACGAGCAGTACTTC. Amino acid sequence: CASSYDRHRNEQYF.

In nucleotides, the CDR3 is TGCAGCGTATTGCGACTAGCGGAGAACAATGAGCAGTTCTTC. It codes for CSVLRLAENNEQFF. The chain combines TRBV29-1 with TRBJ2-1; the match to TRBD2 covers 9 bases. J lost 5 bases, V lost 6 bases, and 8 bases had no gene match. The CDR3 sequence is 14 residues long. In germline, CDR1 is SQVTM, CDR2 ANQGSEA.

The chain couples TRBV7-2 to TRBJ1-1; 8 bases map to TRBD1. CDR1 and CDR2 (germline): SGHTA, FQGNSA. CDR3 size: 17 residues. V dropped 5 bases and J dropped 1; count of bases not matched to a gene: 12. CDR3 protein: CASSTPRQGLRNTEAFF. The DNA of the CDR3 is TGTGCCAGCAGCACACCTAGACAGGGGCTGCGGAACACTGAAGCTTTCTTT.

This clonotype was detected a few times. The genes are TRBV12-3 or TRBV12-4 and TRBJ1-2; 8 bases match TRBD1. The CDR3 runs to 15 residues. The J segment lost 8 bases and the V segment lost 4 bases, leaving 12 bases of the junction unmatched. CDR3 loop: CASSSGQGLVHGYTF. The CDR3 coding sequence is TGTGCCAGCAGTTCCGGACAGGGCCTCGTTCACGGCTACACCTTC.

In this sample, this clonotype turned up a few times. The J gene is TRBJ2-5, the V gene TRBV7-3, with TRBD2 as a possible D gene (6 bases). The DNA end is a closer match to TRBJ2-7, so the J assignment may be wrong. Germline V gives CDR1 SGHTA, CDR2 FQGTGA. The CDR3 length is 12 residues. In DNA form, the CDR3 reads TGTGCCAGCAGTCGGGGACTGGGCGAGCAGTACTTC. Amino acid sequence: CASSRGLGEQYF.

The CDR3 reads CASSVLAGVSDTQYF. As DNA, the CDR3 is TGTGCCAGCAGTGTACTAGCGGGAGTGTCGGATACGCAGTATTTT. The rearrangement joins TRBV6-5 to TRBJ2-3; 11 bases align to TRBD2. Losses at the gene ends were 5 bases for V and 6 bases for J; bases not matched to a gene: 7. The CDR3 is 15 amino acids. Germline V gene lookup returns CDR1 MNHEY and CDR2 SVGAGI.